A selection of T cell receptor beta chains follows, all from one sample in a study of shared clonotypes between healthy human individuals. Sequencing was performed with immunoSEQ multiplex PCR; in TCRdb, only in-frame clones are kept and a portion is missing. The data hold over 95,000 clones, with around two thirds observed a single time. The sequenced sample consisted of memory CD8+ T cells sorted from blood. These receptors all come from a woman in her twenties or thirties in good health. CDR3s include the opening cysteine and the closing phenylalanine or tryptophan.

>TRBJ2-1|TRBV5-1
CASSLGPSNEQFF
>TRBJ1-6|TRBV6-1
CASSEGTGNSPLHF
>TRBJ2-3|TRBV29-1
CSVVGGATDTQYF
>TRBJ2-1|TRBV27
CASSPASGPSNEQFF
>TRBJ2-7|TRBV5-4
CASSSASGGPSYEQYF
>TRBJ2-2|TRBV4-1
CASSPADGAALWTGELFF
>TRBJ2-5|TRBV4-1
CASSQEGAETQYF
>TRBJ1-1|TRBV6-1
CASSEEEGGGNTEAFF
>TRBJ2-1|TRBV19
CASSMRSTGEQFF
>TRBJ2-7|TRBV5-1
CASSSRDRYYEQYF
>TRBJ2-7|TRBV5-1
CASSQRQGTAYEQYF
>TRBJ2-5|TRBV9
CASSPVPLGTQYF
>TRBJ1-1|TRBV6-5
CASSYSRNTEAFF
>TRBJ2-5|TRBV7-9
CASSSPQGVALGETQYF
>TRBJ2-1|TRBV7-9
CASSGQGTSGSSYNEQFF
>TRBJ2-5|TRBV6-1
CASNEGSSGSETQYF
>TRBJ2-7|TRBV25-1
CASSEGTSGRYEQYF
>TRBJ2-7|TRBV25-1
CASSEAHGTYISEQYF
>NA|TRBV25-1
CASSEPSGLSSYEQYF
>TRBJ2-3|TRBV5-6
CASSLDLALRTDTQYF
>TRBJ1-1|TRBV5-1
CASRSQGPNTEAFF
>TRBJ2-7|TRBV28
CASRLTGATRGYEQYF
>TRBJ2-5|TRBV9
CASSVGGSGETQYF
>TRBJ2-7|TRBV27
CASSSGNYEQYF
>TRBJ1-1|TRBV5-1
CASSAERQGISTEAFF
>TRBJ1-3|TRBV4-2
CASSEEGDLSGNTIYF
>TRBJ2-7|TRBV28
CASGWDRSYEQYF
>TRBJ2-7|TRBV27
CASRTTSYEQYF
>TRBJ2-7|TRBV6-7
CASSSGLLGEQYF
>TRBJ2-3|TRBV19
CASSIYWGTSGSADTQYF
>TRBJ2-7|TRBV29-1
CSVEEATGGATYEQYF
>NA|TRBV4-2
CASSLLAGVGVGEQYF
>TRBJ1-4|TRBV19
CASWDTGNEKLFF
>TRBJ1-3|TRBV7-2
CASSLSGSGNTIYF
>TRBJ1-1|TRBV4-1
CASSQDGGQGFVVTEAFF
>TRBJ1-1|TRBV2
CASRDWNTEAFF
>TRBJ2-1|TRBV2
CAIGTITKSHEQFF
>TRBJ1-5|TRBV7-9
CASSLGGEYGQPQHF
>TRBJ1-2|TRBV10-1
CASSAGKTYGYTF
>TRBJ2-1|TRBV29-1
CSVGTYANNEQFF
>TRBJ2-7|TRBV28
CASSGPGQVPLSAYEQYF
>TRBJ2-7|TRBV19
CASSAWPVEFAQYF
>TRBJ2-7|TRBV18
CASSPWDSSGHYEQYF
>TRBJ1-4|TRBV25-1
CASSGAGGIGEKLFF
>TRBJ1-1|TRBV6-6
CASSYEGENTEAFF
>TRBJ2-7|TRBV27
CASSSPSRGGSYEQYF
>TRBJ2-2|TRBV10-3
CAISETSGENGELFF
>TRBJ2-2|TRBV25-1
CASQTGGDTGELFF
>TRBJ2-7|TRBV7-8
CASSSLDYEQYF
>TRBJ2-7|TRBV28
CASTPTVSGAREQYF
>TRBJ1-1|TRBV11-2
CASSQDYTYTEAFF
>TRBJ2-2|TRBV10-2
CASTDRATGELFF
>TRBJ1-1|TRBV10-3
CAISKARNRLNTEAFF
>TRBJ2-7|TRBV14
CASSHGQTSGRALPLIRAYEQYF
>TRBJ1-2|TRBV29-1
CSVGDRPYGYTF